These 2 T cell receptor beta chains were sequenced from one sample in a study of CD8 T cells in Susac syndrome. RNA totalling about 0.45 to 1 ug underwent reverse transcription with random hexamers. Each CDR3 protein is one row after TCRdb ran MiXCR on the immunoSEQ multiplex PCR reads. The sample lists 95,000 to 150,000 distinct CDR3 sequences; around 95% were seen once. The material sequenced was CD4+ T cells from PBMCs. These receptor sequences come from a human donor in good health.

In DNA form, the CDR3 reads TGTGCCAGTACCCCACGCCAGCGGGTCAATGAGCAGTTCTTC. It translates to CASTPRQRVNEQFF. The genes are TRBV19 and TRBJ2-1, with a possible D match to TRBD2 (6 bases). Germline CDR1 reads LNHDA; CDR2 reads SQIVND (reference sequence). The CDR3 totals 14 residues. V lost 7 bases to trimming and J lost 6 bases, with 16 bases between them. Together with reference TRBV19 and TRBJ2-1, the CDR3 gives the full variable domain: DGGITQSPKYLFRKEGQNVTLSCEQNLNHDAMYWYRQDPGQGLRLIYYSQIVNDFQKGDIAEGYSVSREKKESFPLTVTSAQKNPTAFYLCASTPRQRVNEQFFGPGTRLTVL.

The chain recombines TRBV28 with TRBJ1-2; D gene unclear. With 5 bases removed from V and 7 bases from J, the gap between germline ends came to 11 bases. The CDR3 contains 12 residues. The germline gives CDR1 MDHEN, CDR2 SYDVKM. The CDR3 DNA sequence: TGTGCCAGCAGTCTTCCAACGAGTGGCTACACCTTC. Translated: CASSLPTSGYTF.